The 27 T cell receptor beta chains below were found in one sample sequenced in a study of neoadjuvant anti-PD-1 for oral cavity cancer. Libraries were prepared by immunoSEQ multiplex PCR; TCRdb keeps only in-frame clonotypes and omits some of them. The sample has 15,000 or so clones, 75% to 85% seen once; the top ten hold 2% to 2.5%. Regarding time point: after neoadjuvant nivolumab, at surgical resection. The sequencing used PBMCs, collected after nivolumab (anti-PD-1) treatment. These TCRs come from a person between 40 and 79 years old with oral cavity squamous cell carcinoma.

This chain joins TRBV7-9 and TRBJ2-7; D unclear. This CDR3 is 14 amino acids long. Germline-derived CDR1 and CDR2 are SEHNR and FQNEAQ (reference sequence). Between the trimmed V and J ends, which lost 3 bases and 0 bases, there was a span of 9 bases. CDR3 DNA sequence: TGTGCCAGCAGCTTGGACGGTAACTCCTACGAGCAGTACTTC. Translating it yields CASSLDGNSYEQYF.

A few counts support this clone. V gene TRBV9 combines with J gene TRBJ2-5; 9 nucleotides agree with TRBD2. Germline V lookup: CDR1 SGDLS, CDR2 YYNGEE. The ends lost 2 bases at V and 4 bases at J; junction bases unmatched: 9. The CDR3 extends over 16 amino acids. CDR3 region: CASSVVAGARRETQYF. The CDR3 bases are TGTGCCAGCAGCGTGGTAGCGGGGGCTCGTAGAGAGACCCAGTACTTC. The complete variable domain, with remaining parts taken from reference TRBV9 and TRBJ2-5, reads DSGVTQTPKHLITATGQRVTLRCSPRSGDLSVYWYQQSLDQGLQFLIQYYNGEERAKGNILERFSAQQFPDLHSELNLSSLELGDSALYFCASSVVAGARRETQYFGPGTRLLVL.

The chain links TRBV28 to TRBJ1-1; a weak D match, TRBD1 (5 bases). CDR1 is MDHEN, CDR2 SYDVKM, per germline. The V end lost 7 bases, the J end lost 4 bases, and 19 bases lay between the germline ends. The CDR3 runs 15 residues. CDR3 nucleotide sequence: TGTGCCAGCATGATCGGGGGGTTAAGAGGCACTGAAGCTTTCTTT. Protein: CASMIGGLRGTEAFF.

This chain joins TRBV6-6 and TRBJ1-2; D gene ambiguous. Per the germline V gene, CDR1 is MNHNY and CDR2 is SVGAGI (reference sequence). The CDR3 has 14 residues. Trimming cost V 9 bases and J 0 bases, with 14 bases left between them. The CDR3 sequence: CASVQTNPNYGYTF. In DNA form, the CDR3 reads TGTGCCAGTGTCCAGACTAACCCTAACTATGGCTACACCTTC.

The CDR3 DNA sequence: TGCGCCAGCGGATCAAAGTATGCAGGGTCCTACAATGAGCAGTTCTTC. Translating it yields CASGSKYAGSYNEQFF. The chain has TRBV5-1 and TRBJ2-1; D perhaps matches TRBD1 (5 bases). CDR1 is SGHRS and CDR2 is YFSETQ in the germline V gene. The CDR3 runs to 16 residues. V shed 7 bases and J shed 1 base, with 18 bases lying between them.

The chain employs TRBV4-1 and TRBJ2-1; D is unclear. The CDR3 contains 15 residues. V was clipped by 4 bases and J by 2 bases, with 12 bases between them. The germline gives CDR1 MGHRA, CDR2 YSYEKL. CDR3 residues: CASSPRTGAYNEQFF. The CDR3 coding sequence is TGCGCCAGCAGCCCTCGGACGGGTGCCTACAATGAGCAGTTCTTC.

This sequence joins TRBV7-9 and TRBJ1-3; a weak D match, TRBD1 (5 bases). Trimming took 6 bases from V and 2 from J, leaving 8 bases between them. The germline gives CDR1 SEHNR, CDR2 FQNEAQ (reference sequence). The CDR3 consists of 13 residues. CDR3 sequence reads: CASREGTGNTIYF. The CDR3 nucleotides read TGTGCCAGCAGGGAGGGGACTGGAAACACCATATATTTT. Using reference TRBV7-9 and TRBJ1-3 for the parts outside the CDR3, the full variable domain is DTGVSQNPRHKITKRGQNVTFRCDPISEHNRLYWYRQTLGQGPEFLTYFQNEAQLEKSRLLSDRFSAERPKGSFSTLEIQRTEQGDSAMYLCASREGTGNTIYFGEGSWLTVV.

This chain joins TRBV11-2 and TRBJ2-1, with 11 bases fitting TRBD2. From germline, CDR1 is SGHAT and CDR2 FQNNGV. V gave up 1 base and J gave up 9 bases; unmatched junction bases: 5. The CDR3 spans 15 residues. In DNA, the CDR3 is TGTGCCAGCAGCTTAGGGCTAGCGGGGGGTGGTGAGCAGTTCTTC. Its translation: CASSLGLAGGGEQFF.

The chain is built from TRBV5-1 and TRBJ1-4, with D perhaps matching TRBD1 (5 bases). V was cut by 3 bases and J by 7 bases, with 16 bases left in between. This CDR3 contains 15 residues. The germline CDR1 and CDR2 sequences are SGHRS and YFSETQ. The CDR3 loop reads CASSSDGRAGEKLFF. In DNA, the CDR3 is TGCGCCAGCAGCTCGGATGGCAGGGCGGGTGAAAAACTGTTTTTT.

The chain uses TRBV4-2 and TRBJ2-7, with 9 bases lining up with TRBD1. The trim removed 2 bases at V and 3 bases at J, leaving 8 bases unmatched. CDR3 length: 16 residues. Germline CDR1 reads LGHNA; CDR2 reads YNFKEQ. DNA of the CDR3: TGTGCCAGCAGCCAAAGGGGCGGACAGGGGTTCTACGAGCAGTACTTC. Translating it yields CASSQRGGQGFYEQYF.

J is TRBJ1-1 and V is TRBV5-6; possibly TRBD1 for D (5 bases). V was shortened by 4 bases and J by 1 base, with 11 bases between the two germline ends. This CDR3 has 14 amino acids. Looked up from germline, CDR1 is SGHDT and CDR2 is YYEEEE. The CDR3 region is CASSALGPNTEAFF. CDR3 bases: TGTGCCAGCAGCGCTTTGGGACCGAACACTGAAGCTTTCTTT.

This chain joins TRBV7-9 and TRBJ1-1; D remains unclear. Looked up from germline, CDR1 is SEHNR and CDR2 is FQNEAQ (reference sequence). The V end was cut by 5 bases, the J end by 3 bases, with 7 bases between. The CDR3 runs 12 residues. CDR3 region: CASSPQHTEAFF. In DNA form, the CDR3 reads TGTGCCAGCAGCCCTCAGCACACTGAAGCTTTCTTT.

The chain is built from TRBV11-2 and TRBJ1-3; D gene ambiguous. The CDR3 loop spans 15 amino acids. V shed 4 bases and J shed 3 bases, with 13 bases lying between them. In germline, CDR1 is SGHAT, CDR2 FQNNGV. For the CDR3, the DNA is TGTGCCAGCAGCTCCCGATCTGACGGTGGAAACACCATATATTTT. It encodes CASSSRSDGGNTIYF.

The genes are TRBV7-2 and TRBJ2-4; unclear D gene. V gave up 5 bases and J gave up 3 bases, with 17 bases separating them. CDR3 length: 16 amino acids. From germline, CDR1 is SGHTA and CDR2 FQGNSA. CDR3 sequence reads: CASSPRVSWGKNIQYF. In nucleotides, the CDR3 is TGTGCCAGCAGCCCCCGGGTCAGCTGGGGCAAAAACATTCAGTACTTC.

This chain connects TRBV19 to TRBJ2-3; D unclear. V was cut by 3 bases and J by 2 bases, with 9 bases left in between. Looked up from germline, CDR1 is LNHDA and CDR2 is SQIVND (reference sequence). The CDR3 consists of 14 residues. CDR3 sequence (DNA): TGTGCCAGTAGTATGATAGGGAACACAGATACGCAGTATTTT. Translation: CASSMIGNTDTQYF.

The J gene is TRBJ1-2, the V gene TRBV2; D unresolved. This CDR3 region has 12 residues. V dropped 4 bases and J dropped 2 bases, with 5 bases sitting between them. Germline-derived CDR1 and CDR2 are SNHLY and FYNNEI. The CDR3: CASSVGNYGYTF. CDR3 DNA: TGTGCCAGCAGTGTTGGCAACTATGGCTACACCTTC.

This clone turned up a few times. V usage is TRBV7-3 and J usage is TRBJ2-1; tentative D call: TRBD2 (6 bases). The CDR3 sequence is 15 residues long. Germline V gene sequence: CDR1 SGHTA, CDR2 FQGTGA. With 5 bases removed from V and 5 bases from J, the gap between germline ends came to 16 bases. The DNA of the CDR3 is TGTGCCAGCAGCCTCCAGCCGGGGGTGCACAATGAGCAGTTCTTC. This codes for CASSLQPGVHNEQFF. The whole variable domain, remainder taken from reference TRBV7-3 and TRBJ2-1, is GAGVSQTPSNKVTEKGKYVELRCDPISGHTALYWYRQSLGQGPEFLIYFQGTGAADDSGLPNDRFFAVRPEGSVSTLKIQRTERGDSAVYLCASSLQPGVHNEQFFGPGTRLTVL.

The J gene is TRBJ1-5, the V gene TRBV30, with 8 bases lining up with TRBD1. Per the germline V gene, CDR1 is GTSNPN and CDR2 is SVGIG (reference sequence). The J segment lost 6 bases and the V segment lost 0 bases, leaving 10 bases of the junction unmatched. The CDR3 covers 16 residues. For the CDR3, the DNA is TGTGCCTGGAGTGTTCAGGTCTCAGGGGGCGGTCAGCCCCAGCATTTT. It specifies CAWSVQVSGGGQPQHF.

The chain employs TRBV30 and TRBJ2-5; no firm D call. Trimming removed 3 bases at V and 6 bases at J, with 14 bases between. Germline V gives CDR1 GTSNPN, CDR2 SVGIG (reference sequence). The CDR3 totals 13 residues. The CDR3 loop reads CAWSLQLGKTQYF. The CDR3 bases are TGTGCCTGGAGCCTACAACTGGGCAAGACCCAGTACTTC.

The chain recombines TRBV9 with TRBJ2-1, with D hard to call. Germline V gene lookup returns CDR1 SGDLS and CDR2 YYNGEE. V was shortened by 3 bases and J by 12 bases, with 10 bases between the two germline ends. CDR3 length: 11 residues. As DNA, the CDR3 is TGTGCCAGCAGCGGAGCCCTGGGGCAGTTCTTC. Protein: CASSGALGQFF.

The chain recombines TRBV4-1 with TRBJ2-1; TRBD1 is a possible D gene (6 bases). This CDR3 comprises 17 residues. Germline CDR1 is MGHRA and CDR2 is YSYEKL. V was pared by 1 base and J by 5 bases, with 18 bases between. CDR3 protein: CASSQGRQAKLHNEQFF. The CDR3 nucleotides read TGCGCCAGCAGCCAAGGACGACAGGCCAAACTCCACAATGAGCAGTTCTTC.

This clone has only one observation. CDR3: CASSRATPQGGETQYF. The CDR3 region has the DNA TGTGCCAGTAGTAGGGCCACTCCACAAGGAGGAGAGACCCAGTACTTC. The gene calls are TRBV19 and TRBJ2-5; weak D call: TRBD2 (5 bases). The V end lost 4 bases, the J end lost 4 bases, and 19 bases lay between the germline ends. This CDR3 region has 16 residues. CDR1 LNHDA and CDR2 SQIVND come from the germline V gene (reference sequence).

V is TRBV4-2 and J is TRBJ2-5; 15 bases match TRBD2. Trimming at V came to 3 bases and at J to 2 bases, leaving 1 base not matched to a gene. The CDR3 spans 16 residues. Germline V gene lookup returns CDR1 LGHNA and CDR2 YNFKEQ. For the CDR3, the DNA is TGTGCCAGCAGCCACGGGACTAGCGGGAGGCAAGAGACCCAGTACTTC. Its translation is CASSHGTSGRQETQYF.

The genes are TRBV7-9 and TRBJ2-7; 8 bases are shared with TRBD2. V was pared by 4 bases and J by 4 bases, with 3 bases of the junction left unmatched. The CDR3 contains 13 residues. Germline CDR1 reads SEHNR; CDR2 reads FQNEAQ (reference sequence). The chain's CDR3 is CASSSTSAYEQYF. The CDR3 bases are TGTGCCAGCAGCTCGACTAGCGCTTACGAGCAGTACTTC.

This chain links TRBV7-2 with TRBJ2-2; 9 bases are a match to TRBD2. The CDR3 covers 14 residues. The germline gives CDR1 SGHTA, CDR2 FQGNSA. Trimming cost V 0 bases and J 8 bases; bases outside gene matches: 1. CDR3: CASSLASGGGELFF. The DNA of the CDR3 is TGTGCCAGCAGCTTAGCTAGCGGGGGAGGGGAGCTGTTTTTT.

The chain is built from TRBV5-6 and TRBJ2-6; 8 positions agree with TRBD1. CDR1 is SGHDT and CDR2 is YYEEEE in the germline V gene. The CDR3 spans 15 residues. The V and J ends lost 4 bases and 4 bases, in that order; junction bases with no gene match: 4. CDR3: CASSRTGYGANVLTF. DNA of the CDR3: TGTGCCAGCAGCCGGACAGGGTACGGGGCCAACGTCCTGACTTTC.

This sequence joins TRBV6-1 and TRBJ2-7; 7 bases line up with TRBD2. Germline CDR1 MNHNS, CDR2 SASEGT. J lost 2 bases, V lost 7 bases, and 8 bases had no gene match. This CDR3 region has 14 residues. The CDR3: CASISSGVPYEQYF. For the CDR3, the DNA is TGTGCCAGCATCTCCAGCGGGGTTCCCTACGAGCAGTACTTC.